This T cell receptor beta chain came from a study of Ad26.COV2.S vaccination and SARS-CoV-2 variants. Treatment here: some 20 received Ad26.COV2.S at low or high dose, single or two shots; about 5 received placebo; per-sample allocation not given. Sampling happened 63 days after the first vaccine or placebo injection. Assay: immunoSEQ multiplex PCR; the TCRdb copy retains only in-frame clones and omits some. The profile shows about 350,000 clones, 75% to 90% of them singletons. In this sample, this clone turned up once. The sample in question was peripheral blood, obtained in a trial of Ad26.COV2.S vaccine versus placebo. The clonotype was recovered from a person between 18 and 65 years old who received the Ad26.COV2.S COVID-19 vaccine or a placebo.

The CDR3 region is CASSLTDRLGGTSYEQYF. CDR3 bases: TGTGCCAGCAGTTTGACTGATCGTCTAGGCGGAACGTCGTACGAGCAGTACTTC. The V call is TRBV28, the J call TRBJ2-7; D unclear. Germline-derived CDR1 and CDR2 are MDHEN and SYDVKM. V lost 3 bases and J lost 4, with 25 bases in between. The CDR3 totals 18 residues.